The T cell receptor beta chain described here comes from a study of identical twins' blood T cells. Findings of the study overall: Top TCRbeta clonotypes were shared more with twin than unrelated donors.

Concerning this clonotype itself: Its antigen is not identified. A junction end diverges from the germline sequence, so it may reflect a read error.

TCR cDNA libraries came from RNA via a modified published protocol. Authors' analysis steps: Each donor had about 100,000 to nearly 550,000 clonotypes. TCRdb re-called the 5' RACE reads through MiXCR, storing one row per CDR3 protein. The V and J calls follow TCRdb's processing rather than the paper's. Here the sample spans around 380,000 distinct CDR3 sequences, roughly 28% being singletons. CDR3 length: 14 residues. Germline CDR1 LGHDT, CDR2 YNNKEL (reference sequence). This chain joins TRBV3-1 and TRBJ1-1, with TRBD1 as a possible D gene (6 bases). Sequences were obtained from PBMCs. This clonotype was sampled from a woman between 18 and 55 years old in good health. The CDR3 reads CAGRTGQLSTEAFF. CDR3 coding DNA: TGTGCCGGCAGGACCGGACAGTTGAGCACTGAAGCTTTCTTT.